This T cell receptor beta chain was recorded in a study of identical twins. A note on this clonotype: The antigen is undetermined.

A single record per CDR3 protein comes from TCRdb applying MiXCR to the 5' RACE reads. Among about 890,000 distinct CDR3 sequences listed, 9% to 15% were seen once. Findings and limits, study-wide: Diverse VJ usage suggested most zero-insertion clonotypes were not invariant T cells. Alpha sequences out of frame and shared by twins had excess low generation probability. Twin pairs had excess sharing that was weaker in beta out-of-frame sequences.

The CDR3 totals 15 residues. Trimming cost V 3 bases and J 7 bases, with 16 bases left between them. Per the germline V gene, CDR1 is WNHNN and CDR2 is SYGVQD (reference sequence). This sample was shared with a second study, whose subject was yellow fever vaccine responses in identical twins.

This clonotype originated in a woman under 30 in good health. The J gene is TRBJ2-1, the V gene TRBV10-1, with a tentative D call TRBD2 (7 bases). Specimen: PBMCs. CDR3 loop: CASSEGGGGRNEQFF. The CDR3 region has the DNA TGCGCCAGCAGTGAAGGGGGAGGGGGGAGGAATGAGCAGTTCTTC.